The next 4 T cell receptor beta chains were all read from a single sample in a study of cytomegalovirus exposure and HLA in healthy donors. TCRdb keeps only in-frame clones here, not all; method: immunoSEQ multiplex PCR. The repertoire includes hundreds of thousands of clones, about nine tenths of them detected once, and 0.83% sits in the top ten. Sample: PBMCs. The receptor set was obtained from a young woman in good health and CMV-seronegative.

This rearrangement joins TRBV7-8 to TRBJ2-7; 8 bases line up with TRBD1. Per the germline V gene, CDR1 is SGHVS and CDR2 is FQNEAQ. The CDR3 sequence is 14 residues long. With V trimmed by 5 bases and J by 5 bases, 8 bases remained unmatched. The CDR3 here is CASSPRDRLNEQYF. The DNA for the CDR3 is TGTGCCAGCAGCCCTCGGGACAGGCTGAACGAGCAGTACTTC.

The chain links TRBV2 to TRBJ2-1; a possible D gene is TRBD2 (5 bases). The CDR3 sequence is 15 residues long. Per the germline V gene, CDR1 is SNHLY and CDR2 is FYNNEI. Deletions cut 4 bases from V and 3 bases from J, with 13 bases between. CDR3 residues: CASSVSAASYNEQFF. CDR3 DNA: TGTGCCAGCAGTGTGTCAGCGGCCAGCTACAATGAGCAGTTCTTC.

The chain couples TRBV7-9 to TRBJ2-7; 8 bases are a match to TRBD1. Trimming removed 2 bases from V and 5 bases from J; junction bases left unmatched: 5. The CDR3 sequence is 14 residues long. From germline, CDR1 is SEHNR and CDR2 FQNEAQ (reference sequence). The CDR3 bases are TGTGCCAGCAGCTTATTCGGACAGGGTGACGAGCAGTACTTC. It yields the protein CASSLFGQGDEQYF.

V is TRBV5-1 and J is TRBJ2-7, with 8 positions matching TRBD1. CDR1 and CDR2 (germline): SGHRS, YFSETQ. The junction had 5 bases not matched to a gene; V was cut back by 5 bases and J by 1 base. CDR3 length: 14 residues. CDR3 DNA sequence: TGCGCCAGCAGGGGACAGGCGCCATCCTACGAGCAGTACTTC. As protein: CASRGQAPSYEQYF.